A selection of T cell receptor beta chains follows, all from one sample in a study of cytomegalovirus exposure and HLA in healthy donors. Produced via immunoSEQ multiplex PCR; TCRdb's table is partial and in-frame only. Here the sample spans about 140,000 clones, over 60% being singletons. The sequencing sample was made of PBMCs. All receptors come from a male donor in good health and CMV-seropositive. Both conserved end residues are trimmed from each CDR3. Each record gives: clone size, J gene, V gene, CDR3 protein. Only part of the rows carry a size: once, few, many, or a class if the clone is expanded.

>-|TRBJ2-3|TRBV5-6
ASGIVAGGDGTDTQY
>-|TRBJ2-3|TRBV2
ASSPGEPDTQY
>-|TRBJ1-3|TRBV6-1
ASSDRRQGFSGNTIY
>few|TRBJ1-5|TRBV4-2
ASSQDTTWAQPQH
>-|TRBJ2-1|TRBV27
ASSLDRGGYNEQF
>-|TRBJ1-5|TRBV11-2
ASSSTPAGNQPQH
>-|TRBJ2-2|TRBV7-3
ASSLTGGNTGELF
>-|TRBJ2-1|TRBV7-2
ASSPQGLAGGHEQF
>-|TRBJ2-5|TRBV7-3
ASSLTSGPQETQY
>-|TRBJ1-1|TRBV10-3
AIAAGDTEAF
>-|TRBJ1-1|TRBV6-1
ASSETGVGEAF
>-|TRBJ2-5|TRBV5-1
ASSWETAGAQETQY
>-|TRBJ2-5|TRBV6-6
ASSYSRREETQY
>-|TRBJ2-3|TRBV7-6
ASRRGEGTDTQY
>-|TRBJ2-4|TRBV28
ASSLRIAKNIQY
>few|TRBJ2-7|TRBV19
ASPTGSFYEQY
>-|TRBJ1-5|TRBV27
ASSQGARVDQPQH
>-|TRBJ1-1|TRBV6-5
ASKVDRVATEAF
>-|TRBJ1-5|TRBV7-8
ASSGPGGSNQPQH
>-|TRBJ2-5|TRBV7-8
ASSLGVGGETQY
>-|TRBJ2-1|TRBV19
ASSIDHRVSAGNEQF
>-|TRBJ2-1|TRBV18
ASSPSAGYYNEQF
>once|TRBJ2-3|TRBV9
ASSVGSGGDTDTQY
>-|TRBJ1-3|TRBV29-1
SAYRGLGNTIY
>-|TRBJ1-1|TRBV18
ASSQDRAGAEAF
>-|TRBJ2-7|TRBV28
ASRAGQYEQY
>-|TRBJ2-7|TRBV27
ASSLRDRPTYEQY
>-|TRBJ2-7|TRBV5-1
ASSPMDRGLYEQY
>once|TRBJ1-6|TRBV9
ASRQGRGGLDNSPLH
>-|TRBJ1-2|TRBV2
ASSNTGRSPYGYT
>-|TRBJ1-3|TRBV7-2
ASSLGGTVGNTIY
>-|TRBJ1-1|TRBV19
ASSMSRGSNTEAF
>-|TRBJ1-6|TRBV6-5
ASSYVGGRNSPLH
>few|TRBJ1-2|TRBV13
ASSTHSTGAAYGYT
>-|TRBJ1-2|TRBV4-3
ASSQATGTYGYT
>-|TRBJ2-5|TRBV19
ASSIAGGGQETQY
>-|TRBJ2-1|TRBV2
ASRSGGGPHEQF
>-|TRBJ2-3|TRBV4-2
ASSQLQRGGTDTQY
>-|TRBJ2-3|TRBV7-6
ASTIDAGRTDTQY
>-|TRBJ1-1|TRBV5-6
ASSPTGSSEAF
>-|TRBJ1-1|TRBV18
ASSPQGWDTEAF
>-|TRBJ1-5|TRBV19
ASSISRDNQPQH
>once|TRBJ2-1|TRBV27
ATRGLAGGYNEQF
>-|TRBJ1-5|TRBV6-5
ASSYGTSNQPQH
>-|TRBJ2-1|TRBV4-2
ASSQDLGPPEQF
>few|TRBJ1-1|TRBV5-1
ASSLTTGVTEAF
>few|TRBJ1-1|TRBV27
ASSVYRESTEAF
>-|TRBJ2-2|TRBV21-1
ASSKVPTGGTGELF
>-|TRBJ1-2|TRBV28
ASSLPGTGYGYT
>-|TRBJ2-7|TRBV4-3
ASSQDRDNLYEQY
>-|TRBJ2-1|TRBV7-9
ASSWTADEQF
>-|TRBJ2-7|TRBV6-6
ASTRQGFGYEQY
>-|TRBJ1-5|TRBV27
ASSLQGAGQPQH
>-|TRBJ2-5|TRBV7-6
ASSLVPSQETQY
>-|TRBJ2-1|TRBV19
ASSRQGPSYNEQF
>-|TRBJ1-1|TRBV4-1
ASSQVGTGPDTEAF
>-|TRBJ2-2|TRBV27
ASFRTGGTGELF
>-|TRBJ2-7|TRBV29-1
SGFGTGASGSSYEQY
>once|TRBJ1-2|TRBV2
ASGYGTDYGYT
>few|TRBJ1-1|TRBV10-3
AISESPGGMNTEAF